This T cell receptor (beta chain) was captured by sequencing in a study of blood T cell repertoires in COVID-19. Background on the study: Both acute and convalescent COVID-19 samples were obtained from the United States, Italy and Spain. From T cells, B-cell-depleted T cells, or PBMCs came the material, which was cDNA or gDNA.

Trimming took 5 bases from V and 2 from J; bases not matched to a gene: 4. The CDR3 extends over 14 amino acids. The germline gives CDR1 SGHTA, CDR2 FQGNSA. Authors' processing steps: For nucleated cells, counts were estimated from reference gene primer amplification. Sequenced by immunoSEQ multiplex PCR; TCRdb stores in-frame clones only, minus some. D and trimming come from the DNA, and the V and J calls and clone size come from that table. The sample holds about 140,000 clones; roughly 79% are singletons and the top ten take 1.9%. The V and J genes are TRBV7-2 and TRBJ1-2; 8 bases fit TRBD1. The specimen sequenced was peripheral blood. This clonotype was sampled from a woman aged 60-75 years with acute or convalescent COVID-19. The CDR3 reads CASSLTGGNYGYTF. The CDR3 bases are TGTGCCAGCAGCCTCACAGGGGGAAACTATGGCTACACCTTC. The whole variable domain, remainder taken from reference TRBV7-2 and TRBJ1-2, is GAGVSQSPSNKVTEKGKDVELRCDPISGHTALYWYRQSLGQGLEFLIYFQGNSAPDKSGLPSDRFSAERTGGSVSTLTIQRTQQEDSAVYLCASSLTGGNYGYTFGSGTRLTVV.